Shown below are 4 T cell receptor beta chains from a single sample sequenced in a study of blood T cell repertoires in COVID-19. Assay: immunoSEQ multiplex PCR; the TCRdb copy retains only in-frame clones and omits some. The profile shows some 90,000 clones, about 82% of them singletons. Sequencing was done on a sample of peripheral blood. All receptors come from a human donor in a cohort sampled during active COVID-19.

V gene TRBV27 combines with J gene TRBJ2-7; 9 nucleotides match TRBD2. CDR1 is MNHEY, CDR2 SMNVEV, per germline (reference sequence). Unmatched junction bases numbered 3, after V lost 3 bases and J lost 6 bases. The CDR3 spans 13 residues. The CDR3 DNA reads TGTGCCAGCAGTTTTGCGGGAGGGTCCGAGCAGTACTTC. This translates into CASSFAGGSEQYF.

The chain employs TRBV3-1 (or the pseudogene TRBV3-2) and TRBJ2-2; 8 positions match TRBD2. With V trimmed by 4 bases and J by 0 bases, 7 bases remained unmatched. CDR3 size: 17 residues. Germline values: CDR1 LGHDT, CDR2 YNNKEL (reference sequence). The DNA for the CDR3 is TGTGCCAGCAGCCGACCGGGAGGGGAGACGAACACCGGGGAGCTGTTTTTT. This translates into CASSRPGGETNTGELFF.

This clone came up once. V usage is TRBV2 and J usage is TRBJ1-4; no reliable D call. Germline assignment: CDR1 SNHLY and CDR2 FYNNEI. The CDR3 covers 12 residues. Between the trimmed V and J ends, which lost 3 bases and 7 bases, there was a span of 6 bases. CDR3 sequence reads: CASSDPGEKLFF. The CDR3 coding sequence is TGTGCCAGCAGTGATCCAGGTGAAAAACTGTTTTTT.

The V call is TRBV15, the J call TRBJ2-5; a weak D match, TRBD1 (5 bases). Germline values: CDR1 LNHNV, CDR2 YYDKDF (reference sequence). The CDR3 contains 14 residues. Trimming removed 4 bases from V and 1 base from J, with 10 bases in between. The CDR3 spells CATSTRTRQETQYF. The DNA of the CDR3 is TGTGCCACCAGCACCCGGACACGCCAAGAGACCCAGTACTTC.